Listed below are T cell receptor beta chains from one sample, sequenced in a study of CD8 T cells in ankylosing spondylitis. TCRdb re-derived calls from the 5' RACE reads in MiXCR, one entry per CDR3 protein. Seen here are around 440,000 distinct CDR3 sequences, 17% observed once, and the top ten hold under 1.2%. Sequencing used blood, either unsorted or a sorted T cell fraction (not recorded which). These TCRs come from a male donor with ankylosing spondylitis. Each CDR3 is given with its conserved first and last residue. D genes are given only for firm matches. The size entry is marked missing in some rows and otherwise reads once, few, many or a size class.

TRBD2	TRBV5-1	TRBJ2-3	few	CASSTTSGGVSTDTQYF	TGCGCCAGCAGCACTACCAGCGGGGGAGTTAGCACAGATACGCAGTATTTT
.	TRBV5-1	TRBJ2-2	few	CASSLGPTGELFF	TGCGCCAGCAGCTTGGGGCCCACCGGGGAGCTGTTTTTT
.	TRBV2	TRBJ1-1	.	CASSATVMNTEAFF	TGTGCCAGCAGTGCGACGGTAATGAACACTGAAGCTTTCTTT
TRBD2	TRBV3-1	TRBJ2-2	.	CASSLAGATWTGELFF	TGTGCCAGCAGCCTAGCGGGGGCAACGTGGACCGGGGAGCTGTTTTTT
TRBD2	TRBV6-1	TRBJ2-1	.	CASSRGTSYNNEQFF	TGTGCCAGCAGCCGCGGGACTAGTTACAACAATGAGCAGTTCTTC
.	TRBV6-1	TRBJ2-2	few	CAAAGTRRTGELFF	TGTGCCGCGGCCGGGACCCGGCGTACCGGGGAGCTGTTTTTT
.	TRBV20-1	TRBJ2-5	few	CSARDQETQYF	TGCAGTGCTAGAGACCAAGAGACCCAGTACTTC
.	TRBV20-1	TRBJ2-2	few	CSARDVGGGELFF	TGCAGTGCTAGAGATGTGGGGGGCGGGGAGCTGTTTTTT
TRBD1	TRBV5-1	TRBJ1-1	.	CASSQAGTGGTEAFF	TGCGCCAGCAGCCAGGCTGGGACAGGGGGCACTGAAGCTTTCTTT
.	TRBV10-3	TRBJ1-1	few	CAISDFMTGEDTEAFF	TGTGCCATCAGTGATTTTATGACAGGAGAAGACACTGAAGCTTTCTTT
.	TRBV18	TRBJ2-3	few	CASSPPVRDTQYF	TGTGCCAGCTCACCACCCGTGAGAGATACGCAGTATTTT
.	TRBV6-2/TRBV6-3	TRBJ1-5	few	CASSTATVSNQPQHF	TGTGCCAGCAGTACGGCAACAGTTAGCAATCAGCCCCAGCATTTT
.	TRBV4-1	TRBJ2-3	.	CASSQGASVLGTDTQYF	TGCGCCAGCAGCCAAGGGGCCAGCGTATTAGGCACAGATACGCAGTATTTT
.	TRBV12-3/TRBV12-4	TRBJ1-2	once	CARSLRAPGHTNYGYTF	TGTGCCCGCAGTTTACGGGCCCCGGGCCATACTAACTATGGCTACACCTTC
.	TRBV24-1	TRBJ2-7	.	CATSDSGLPYEQYF	TGTGCCACCAGTGACTCCGGGTTACCCTACGAGCAGTACTTC
.	TRBV6-2/TRBV6-3	TRBJ2-1	.	CASSSTSINEQFF	TGTGCCAGCAGTTCTACATCAATCAATGAGCAGTTCTTC
TRBD2	TRBV4-3	TRBJ2-7	many	CASSHKAGVAHEQYF	TGCGCCAGCAGCCATAAAGCGGGAGTTGCCCACGAGCAGTACTTC
.	TRBV28	TRBJ2-7	.	CASSPKPPSGEQYF	TGTGCCAGCAGTCCAAAGCCCCCCTCCGGCGAGCAGTACTTC
.	TRBV6-1	TRBJ1-5	few	CASTVGGGNQPQHF	TGTGCCAGCACTGTAGGTGGAGGCAATCAGCCCCAGCATTTT
.	TRBV15	TRBJ1-6	few	CATSRDLVGLGNNSPLHF	TGTGCCACCAGCAGAGATCTAGTAGGGCTCGGGAATAATTCACCCCTCCACTTT
.	TRBV5-1	TRBJ2-3	.	CASRPQGSPDTQYF	TGCGCCAGCAGACCCCAGGGGTCTCCAGATACGCAGTATTTT
.	TRBV12-3/TRBV12-4	TRBJ1-1	many	CASSLQGEAFF	TGTGCCAGCAGTCTCCAGGGGGAAGCTTTCTTT
TRBD1	TRBV4-1	TRBJ1-2	.	CASSPTGENGYTF	TGCGCCAGCAGCCCAACAGGGGAAAATGGCTACACCTTC
.	TRBV18	TRBJ2-1	.	CASSTTTDEQFF	TGTGCCAGCTCAACGACTACAGATGAGCAGTTCTTC
TRBD1	TRBV5-5	TRBJ2-1	many	CASSLLQGSSYNEQFF	TGTGCCAGCAGCTTGTTACAGGGGAGCTCCTACAATGAGCAGTTCTTC
.	TRBV12-3/TRBV12-4	TRBJ2-1	.	CASSSYRKTYNEQFF	TGTGCCAGCAGTTCCTACAGGAAGACCTACAATGAGCAGTTCTTC
.	TRBV5-1	TRBJ2-2	.	CASSLVPPPGTGELFF	TGCGCCAGCAGCTTGGTTCCACCCCCGGGCACCGGGGAGCTGTTTTTT
.	TRBV7-9	TRBJ1-2	few	CASSKPVMDGYTF	TGTGCCAGCAGCAAACCCGTAATGGATGGCTACACCTTC
.	TRBV12-3/TRBV12-4	TRBJ1-2	.	CASSSGTTQSGTF	TGTGCCAGCAGTTCCGGGACTACCCAGTCGGGCACCTTC
TRBD1	TRBV28	TRBJ1-4	.	CASSPRTGRGEKLFF	TGTGCCAGCAGCCCCCGGACAGGGCGGGGAGAAAAACTGTTTTTT
.	TRBV15	TRBJ2-1	few	CATSRDRGGNEQFF	TGTGCCACCAGCAGAGATAGGGGGGGCAATGAGCAGTTCTTC
.	TRBV7-9	TRBJ2-1	.	CASSLRSDEQFF	TGTGCCAGCAGCTTAAGGTCGGATGAGCAGTTCTTC
TRBD1	TRBV9	TRBJ2-2	few	CASSADRVSGELFF	TGTGCCAGCAGCGCCGACAGGGTGTCCGGGGAGCTGTTTTTT
TRBD2	TRBV29-1	TRBJ2-1	many	CSVEKVGLAERGEQFF	TGCAGCGTTGAAAAAGTCGGCCTAGCGGAGAGGGGTGAGCAGTTCTTC
.	TRBV20-1	TRBJ2-7	.	CSARDPPLNEQYF	TGCAGTGCTAGAGATCCACCCCTCAACGAGCAGTACTTC
TRBD2	TRBV20-1	TRBJ2-2	.	CSATTGLAEHTGELFF	TGCAGTGCTACGACTGGACTAGCGGAACACACCGGGGAGCTGTTTTTT
.	TRBV7-9	TRBJ1-2	few	CASSFEPHFDGYTF	TGTGCCAGCAGCTTCGAACCGCATTTCGATGGCTACACCTTC
.	TRBV4-1	TRBJ2-7	few	CASSLSGLLSYEQYF	TGCGCCAGCAGCCTTAGCGGTCTTCTCTCCTACGAGCAGTACTTC
TRBD2	TRBV5-1	TRBJ2-7	few	CASSLQRTSNYEQYF	TGCGCCAGCAGCTTGCAGCGGACTAGTAACTACGAGCAGTACTTC
TRBD2	TRBV3-1	TRBJ2-3	few	CASSPSGVPPDTQYF	TGTGCCAGCAGTCCGAGCGGGGTCCCCCCGGATACGCAGTATTTT